The sequence of this T cell receptor (beta chain) was determined in a study of blood T cell repertoires in COVID-19 (dated by TCRdb to the early 2020s). In terms of the full investigation: The collaborator samples originated in the United States, Italy and Spain and spanned the acute and convalescent phases of COVID-19. The material from the prospective study consisted of cDNA or gDNA derived from T cells, B-cell-depleted T cells, or PBMCs. The dataset comprised deeply sampled blood TCRbeta repertoires from subjects exposed to, actively infected with, or recovered from COVID-19. The repertoires were released in a freely available public database intended as a resource for research on the immune response to SARS-CoV-2. The samples were drawn from the first 160 participants of the ongoing ImmuneRACE study and from some 1,300 subjects provided by 6 global collaborators. The sample metadata nearly always contained a de-identified subject ID, COVID-19 status, age in years and sex. HLA class I and class II types, where available, came from metadata supplied by the sample provider rather than from assay-based typing. Summary of the overall study and its limitations: Clinical and demographic metadata were provided uncurated, with the amount varying by source and participant.

Enrolling through a virtual design, the prospective study's participants ranged in age from roughly 18 to 95 years and lived across 24 United States geographic areas. Cohort assignment in the prospective study relied on participant-reported clinical history from a screening survey and a study questionnaire. ImmuneRACE Cohort 3 recovered participants were defined by two consecutive negative NP/OP PCR tests, healthcare professional clearance, or symptom resolution. In the prospective study, whole blood, serum and a nasopharyngeal or oropharyngeal swab were collected from each participant by mobile phlebotomists. Prospective study participants could optionally give additional blood draws and questionnaires over an approximately 2-month period. Prospective study blood samples were shipped either frozen or at room temperature before DNA extraction. TCRbeta CDR3 regions were amplified from genomic DNA using the immunoSEQ Assay, a bias-controlled multiplex PCR. In the source study's methods: The number of nucleated cells in each sample was estimated from the amplification of reference gene primers within the assay. To quantify the absolute abundance of each unique TCRbeta CDR3 rearrangement, sequence reads were collapsed and filtered. Productive Simpson clonality was computed per sample as the square root of Simpson's diversity index over productive rearrangements. Imported from immuneACCESS, the table was reduced by TCRdb to in-frame sequences with V and J called. These copies leave out some clones; in studies compared against another copy, an unresolved V gene accounts for under half, and the cause of the remainder is not known. That table gives V, J and clone size, and the DNA gave D and trimming. Counted in this sample were some 390,000 clones; 89% of them appeared once. The top ten clonotypes cover around 1.7% of the sample.

Comments on this clone: Its antigen is not yet known. It has no much larger one-base neighbor in the sample; base qualities were not kept.

Sequencing was carried out using PBMCs or T cells enriched from blood (not recorded which). The source of this sequence is a woman aged 30 to 39 who had recovered from COVID-19.

At the DNA level, the sequence is TGTGCCTGGAGTCCGCCGAGGGGGCGCCTTGAGACCCAGTACTTC. Its product reads: CAWSPPRGRLETQYF. Here the chain combines TRBV30 and TRBJ2-5; the central 7 bases match TRBD1. The CDR3 spans 15 residues, from the cysteine through the phenylalanine. The entry retains the CDR3 DNA only, 45 bases that are in frame from base 1. For CDR1 and CDR2, the germline V gene (reference sequence) lists GTSNPN and SVGIG. Relative to germline, V is missing 2 bases and J is missing 5 bases, with 11 bases of the junction outside any gene match.